This T cell receptor beta chain was recorded in a study of blood T cell repertoires in COVID-19. Study-wide context: Acute and convalescent COVID-19 specimens originated in the United States, Italy and Spain.

Per the authors' pipeline: Estimated nucleated cell counts came from reference gene primer amplification. Repertoires were generated with immunoSEQ multiplex PCR, while TCRdb's copy carries only in-frame clones and drops some. V and J calls and clone size are those listed in that table; D and trimming were worked out from the DNA. This repertoire shows about 220,000 clones, around 80% found once; its top ten account for 5% to 6.5%. The germline V gene has CDR1 SQVTM and CDR2 ANQGSEA. V was pared by 0 bases and J by 4 bases, with 2 bases of the junction left unmatched. This CDR3 is built from 13 residues.

What was sequenced was peripheral blood. The chain links TRBV29-1 to TRBJ1-2; 7 positions match TRBD1. The TCR comes from a woman aged 55-75 years who had recovered from COVID-19. The DNA for the CDR3 is TGCAGCGTTGAAGAACAGGGGAGCTATGGCTACACCTTC. Protein: CSVEEQGSYGYTF.